Listed below are T cell receptor beta chains from one sample, sequenced in a study of shared T cell receptors in the human thymus. The repertoire was sequenced with immunoSEQ multiplex PCR; TCRdb's copy has only in-frame clones and lacks some. The sample records about 380,000 clones, roughly 94% being singletons. The sequenced sample consisted of thymocytes. These receptors were obtained from a human donor. The CDR3 runs from the conserved cysteine through the conserved F or W. Each record gives: D gene, V gene, clone size, J gene, CDR3 DNA, CDR3 protein. The D gene is left open where the match is weak. Not all rows give a size; the values are once, few, many and, for expanded clones, a class.

D: NA
V: TRBV10-2
size: NA
J: TRBJ2-3
DNA: TGCGCCAGCAGTGAAGTAGGGGGGAGCACAGATACGCAGTATTTT
CDR3: CASSEVGGSTDTQYF

D: NA
V: TRBV28
size: NA
J: TRBJ1-2
DNA: TGTGCCAGCAGTGGGACTTATAACTATGGCTACACCTTC
CDR3: CASSGTYNYGYTF

D: NA
V: TRBV20-1
size: NA
J: TRBJ2-1
DNA: TGCAGTGCTAGTACCTACAATGAGCAGTTCTTC
CDR3: CSASTYNEQFF

D: NA
V: TRBV7-2
size: NA
J: TRBJ2-3
DNA: TGTGCCAGCAGCTGGGCGGGGTACACAGATACGCAGTATTTT
CDR3: CASSWAGYTDTQYF

D: NA
V: TRBV10-3
size: NA
J: TRBJ1-1
DNA: TGTGCCACCAAACCGGGGGCGCCCACTGAAGCTTTCTTT
CDR3: CATKPGAPTEAFF

D: TRBD1
V: TRBV6-5
size: NA
J: TRBJ2-5
DNA: TGTGCCAGCAGTCGACAGGGGGGGGAGACCCAGTACTTC
CDR3: CASSRQGGETQYF

D: TRBD2
V: TRBV5-6
size: NA
J: TRBJ2-3
DNA: TGTGCCAGCAGCCTAAGGACTAGCGGGAGGAGACAGCGCACAGATACGCAGTATTTT
CDR3: CASSLRTSGRRQRTDTQYF

D: TRBD1
V: TRBV27
size: few
J: TRBJ2-7
DNA: TGTGCCAGCAGACGGACAGGGGGCCACGAGCAGTACTTC
CDR3: CASRRTGGHEQYF

D: NA
V: TRBV20-1
size: NA
J: TRBJ2-2
DNA: TGCAGTGTCAGGCGCCCCGGGGAGCTGTTTTTT
CDR3: CSVRRPGELFF

D: NA
V: TRBV15
size: NA
J: TRBJ2-5
DNA: TGTGCCACCAGGGGCGTCCGGGGCCCACGGGAAGAGACCCAGTACTTC
CDR3: CATRGVRGPREETQYF

D: TRBD1
V: TRBV10-2
size: NA
J: TRBJ2-1
DNA: TGCGCCAGCAGTCGGGACAGGCGGGGCGATGAGCAGTTCTTC
CDR3: CASSRDRRGDEQFF

D: NA
V: TRBV28
size: once
J: TRBJ1-4
DNA: TGTGCCAGCAGTTTGGCTGCCATGTGGGGGTTTTTAACTAATGAAAAACTGTTTTTT
CDR3: CASSLAAMWGFLTNEKLFF

D: TRBD2
V: TRBV5-1
size: NA
J: TRBJ2-7
DNA: TGCGCCAGCAGCTTGCCCCTGCCGGGAGGGGATTGGGAGCAGTACTTC
CDR3: CASSLPLPGGDWEQYF

D: NA
V: TRBV6-5
size: NA
J: TRBJ2-4
DNA: TGTGCCAGCAGTTTCGACAGATACAAAAACATTCAGTACTTC
CDR3: CASSFDRYKNIQYF

D: TRBD1
V: TRBV19
size: once
J: TRBJ1-2
DNA: TGTGCCAGTAGTGTCCCGGGACAGGGGCTTGGTGGCTACACCTTC
CDR3: CASSVPGQGLGGYTF

D: NA
V: TRBV19
size: NA
J: TRBJ2-7
DNA: TGTGCCAGTACTCAGGGACGAGAGCAGTACTTC
CDR3: CASTQGREQYF

D: TRBD1
V: TRBV2
size: NA
J: TRBJ1-1
DNA: TGTGCCAGCAGTGGGGGGCAGGGGGCGAACACTGAAGCTTTCTTT
CDR3: CASSGGQGANTEAFF

D: TRBD2
V: TRBV7-8
size: NA
J: TRBJ2-3
DNA: TGTGCCAGTACGGTCGCGGGAGGGCCTTTCTTTACAGATACGCAGTATTTT
CDR3: CASTVAGGPFFTDTQYF

D: NA
V: TRBV7-2
size: NA
J: TRBJ2-3
DNA: TGTGCCAGCAGCCCGACAATCATAGCTGCCCCTGTGGGAGATACGCAGTATTTT
CDR3: CASSPTIIAAPVGDTQYF

D: NA
V: TRBV6-1
size: NA
J: TRBJ2-1
DNA: TGTGCCAGCAGTGTAGAATCCAGGGTGCACAATGAGCAGTTCTTC
CDR3: CASSVESRVHNEQFF

D: NA
V: TRBV28
size: NA
J: TRBJ1-4
DNA: TGTGCCAGCAGTCCCCCGCGGGATTCAACTAATGAAAAACTGTTTTTT
CDR3: CASSPPRDSTNEKLFF

D: TRBD2
V: TRBV7-2
size: NA
J: TRBJ2-5
DNA: TGTGCCAGCAGCTTGTTCCGTAGCGGGGTTCAGGAGACCCAGTACTTC
CDR3: CASSLFRSGVQETQYF

D: NA
V: TRBV9
size: NA
J: TRBJ2-3
DNA: TGTGCCAGCAGCGTAGCGGGCCAAGACACAGATACGCAGTATTTT
CDR3: CASSVAGQDTDTQYF

D: TRBD1
V: TRBV7-9
size: NA
J: TRBJ1-2
DNA: TGTGCCAGCAGCTTAGGGGACAGGGGAGGGAACTATGGCTACACCTTC
CDR3: CASSLGDRGGNYGYTF

D: NA
V: TRBV25-1
size: NA
J: TRBJ2-7
DNA: TGTGCCAGCAGTAATACGTACGAGCAGTACTTC
CDR3: CASSNTYEQYF

D: TRBD2
V: TRBV4-2
size: NA
J: TRBJ2-5
DNA: TGTGCCAGCAGCCAAGAAGCGGGACGAGTGGAGACCCAGTACTTC
CDR3: CASSQEAGRVETQYF

D: TRBD2
V: TRBV2
size: NA
J: TRBJ2-1
DNA: TGTGCCAGCAGCAGCGGGAGGTCCTACAATGAGCAGTTCTTC
CDR3: CASSSGRSYNEQFF

D: TRBD1
V: TRBV7-9
size: NA
J: TRBJ1-1
DNA: TGTGCCAGCAGCTCGTTACCGGGACAGGCAAGGAACACTGAAGCTTTCTTT
CDR3: CASSSLPGQARNTEAFF

D: NA
V: TRBV7-2
size: NA
J: TRBJ2-7
DNA: TGTGCCAGCAGCCTCGGGACAACCTACGAGCAGTACTTC
CDR3: CASSLGTTYEQYF

D: TRBD2
V: TRBV14
size: NA
J: TRBJ2-3
DNA: TGTGCCAGCAGCCAAGAGGGGACTAGCGGGAGTCCAGATACGCAGTATTTT
CDR3: CASSQEGTSGSPDTQYF

D: NA
V: TRBV29-1
size: NA
J: TRBJ2-7
DNA: TGCAGCGCCACTACTTACCAGGCGGAGGAGTACTTC
CDR3: CSATTYQAEEYF

D: NA
V: TRBV18
size: NA
J: TRBJ2-3
DNA: TGTGCCAGCCTCAGGCCGGACAGCCTTAGCACAGATACGCAGTATTTT
CDR3: CASLRPDSLSTDTQYF

D: NA
V: TRBV6-5
size: once
J: TRBJ2-2
DNA: TGTGCCAGCAGGCGACAAGCGCACGGGGAGCTGTTTTTT
CDR3: CASRRQAHGELFF

D: NA
V: TRBV7-9
size: NA
J: TRBJ2-5
DNA: TGTGCCAGCAGCTTGGGGATCCGTTACAAAGAGACCCAGTACTTC
CDR3: CASSLGIRYKETQYF

D: TRBD2
V: TRBV29-1
size: NA
J: TRBJ2-1
DNA: TGCAGCGTTGGGGGTCGCCTGGGACTAGCGGGAGGGAACTACAATGAGCAGTTCTTC
CDR3: CSVGGRLGLAGGNYNEQFF

D: TRBD1
V: TRBV27
size: NA
J: TRBJ1-1
DNA: TGTGCCAGCACTAAATTCCACAGGGGGCGCAGCAAAACTGAAGCTTTCTTT
CDR3: CASTKFHRGRSKTEAFF

D: TRBD2
V: TRBV6-4
size: NA
J: TRBJ2-1
DNA: TGTGCCAGCAGTGACTCACGAGCGGGAGCGGGCAATGAGCAGTTCTTC
CDR3: CASSDSRAGAGNEQFF

D: NA
V: TRBV5-4
size: few
J: TRBJ2-7
DNA: TGTGCCAGCAGCTACGGACGGTACTACGAGCAGTACTTC
CDR3: CASSYGRYYEQYF

D: TRBD2
V: TRBV7-9
size: NA
J: TRBJ2-7
DNA: TGTGCCAGCAGCTTAGGTAGCGGGAGGGCCCTAAGCATCGACGAGCAGTACTTC
CDR3: CASSLGSGRALSIDEQYF

D: NA
V: TRBV28
size: NA
J: TRBJ2-7
DNA: TGTGCCAGCAGTTTTCCCGGGTCCTCCTACGAGCAGTACTTC
CDR3: CASSFPGSSYEQYF

D: NA
V: TRBV20-1
size: NA
J: TRBJ1-1
DNA: TGCAGTGCTAGGGACAGAAAAGCTTTCTTT
CDR3: CSARDRKAFF

D: TRBD2
V: TRBV4-2
size: NA
J: TRBJ2-3
DNA: TGTGCCAGCAGCCCCCGACTAGCGGTTAGCACAGATACGCAGTATTTT
CDR3: CASSPRLAVSTDTQYF

D: NA
V: TRBV28
size: few
J: TRBJ1-5
DNA: TGTGCCAGCAGCCACGGACGGGGGCCGGGGCCCCAGCATTTT
CDR3: CASSHGRGPGPQHF

D: NA
V: TRBV7-9
size: NA
J: TRBJ2-3
DNA: TGTGCCAGCACCACTTCAGGAGATACGCAGTATTTT
CDR3: CASTTSGDTQYF

D: NA
V: TRBV10-2
size: NA
J: TRBJ1-2
DNA: TGCGCCAGCAGTGAGCGAGTAGGTTCTTATGGCTACACCTTC
CDR3: CASSERVGSYGYTF

D: NA
V: TRBV5-5
size: NA
J: TRBJ2-7
DNA: TGTGCCAGCAGCCACAGGAGAAGCTCCTACGAGCAGTACTTC
CDR3: CASSHRRSSYEQYF

D: NA
V: TRBV5-6
size: NA
J: TRBJ1-1
DNA: TGTGCCAGCAGCTTTCTACAGAACACTGAAGCTTTCTTT
CDR3: CASSFLQNTEAFF

D: TRBD1
V: TRBV7-6
size: NA
J: TRBJ1-3
DNA: TGTGCCAGCAGCTCTGGGACAGGGTCTGGAAACACCATATATTTT
CDR3: CASSSGTGSGNTIYF

D: NA
V: TRBV11-2
size: NA
J: TRBJ2-1
DNA: TGTGCCAGCAGCTTAGATAGGGGCGGGACGATACAGGGTGATGAGCAGTTCTTC
CDR3: CASSLDRGGTIQGDEQFF

D: NA
V: TRBV28
size: NA
J: TRBJ1-5
DNA: TGTGCCAGCAGTTTGGGTAGGTTCCGTCAGCCCCAGCATTTT
CDR3: CASSLGRFRQPQHF